A selection of T cell receptor beta chains follows, all from one sample in a study of blood T cell repertoires in COVID-19. The data were produced by immunoSEQ multiplex PCR, yet TCRdb's version contains in-frame clones alone and is incomplete. Here the sample spans about 26,000 clones, over 80% being singletons. Sequencing input: peripheral blood. The receptors stem from a human donor in a cohort sampled during active COVID-19. Both conserved end residues are part of each CDR3. A D gene is named only where the DNA matches it firmly.

D gene,V gene,J gene,CDR3 protein,CDR3 DNA
-,TRBV7-7,TRBJ2-5,CASSLGGTLRETQYF,TGTGCCAGCAGCTTAGGAGGGACACTTCGCGAGACCCAGTACTTC
-,TRBV12-3/TRBV12-4,TRBJ1-5,CASRDSLNQPQHF,TGTGCCAGCAGGGACAGTTTGAATCAGCCCCAGCATTTT
-,TRBV7-6,TRBJ1-4,CASSLQEAGEKLFF,TGTGCCAGCAGCCTCCAGGAGGCAGGTGAAAAACTGTTTTTT
TRBD1,TRBV9,TRBJ2-6,CASSSVSPWTGSGANVLTF,TGTGCCAGCAGCTCCGTCTCTCCCTGGACAGGGTCGGGGGCCAACGTCCTGACTTTC
-,TRBV7-7,TRBJ2-1,CASSLDRASHNEQFF,TGTGCCAGCAGCTTAGACAGGGCATCACACAATGAGCAGTTCTTC
TRBD1,TRBV7-9,TRBJ2-5,CASSLRQGVSWETQYF,TGTGCCAGCAGCTTAAGACAGGGTGTTTCGTGGGAGACCCAGTACTTC
TRBD2,TRBV6-5,TRBJ2-2,CASRGGVAGSGELFF,TGTGCCAGCCGGGGAGGGGTAGCGGGGTCCGGGGAGCTGTTTTTT
-,TRBV27,TRBJ2-4,CASKRGGIAKNIQYF,TGTGCCAGCAAACGAGGGGGTATAGCCAAAAACATTCAGTACTTC
TRBD1,TRBV28,TRBJ1-5,CASRAAGTGNQPQHF,TGTGCCAGCAGGGCTGCCGGGACAGGGAATCAGCCCCAGCATTTT
TRBD1,TRBV5-1,TRBJ1-4,CASSRTGGTNEKLFF,TGCGCCAGCAGTAGGACAGGGGGAACTAATGAAAAACTGTTTTTT
-,TRBV24-1,TRBJ2-2,CATSDSGLGNTGELFF,TGTGCCACCAGTGATTCAGGACTGGGGAACACCGGGGAGCTGTTTTTT
-,TRBV5-5,TRBJ2-3,CASSSGVGGLGTDTQYF,TGTGCCAGCAGCTCGGGGGTCGGGGGGCTGGGCACAGATACGCAGTATTTT